The 24 T cell receptor beta chains given below trace back to one sample, sequenced in a study of beta chain features in type 1 diabetes listed by TCRdb under 2018. The library came from the immunoSEQ multiplex PCR assay. The entire isolated RNA was reverse transcribed using the High Capacity cDNA Reverse Transcription Kit, and thus expressed TCRB transcripts were sequenced. TCRdb carries this immuneACCESS record with in-frame sequences only. Its versions omit some clonotypes, under half of them owing to an unresolved V gene in the studies checked, with the rest unexplained. The sample table records 150,000 to 200,000 clones; about 63% of these occur just once. Clones ranked in the top ten supply about 0.089% of the sample. What the work shows at the level of the full study, not this receptor alone: Type 1 diabetes patients showed a moderate but significant shortening of TCRB CDR3 length in all four CD4+ subsets.

For these TCRs, the target antigens are not known. The sequenced material came from naive CD4+ T cells from blood. The intended sense of this specimen's cell subset or site label: true naive CD4+ T cells. These receptors all come from a man in his thirties or forties with type 1 diabetes.

In this sample, this clone turned up a few times. The chain links TRBV6-5 to TRBJ2-1; 7 nucleotides line up with TRBD1. The CDR3 has 13 amino acids. V shed 6 bases, J shed 4 bases, and the junction held 3 bases outside the gene matches. Germline loops: CDR1 MNHEY, CDR2 SVGAGI. For the CDR3, the DNA is TGTGCCAGCAGCCAGACAGGGTACAATGAGCAGTTCTTC. Translation gives CASSQTGYNEQFF.

The chain carries TRBV25-1 and TRBJ2-6; the D gene could be TRBD1 or TRBD2 (5 bases each). Germline assignment: CDR1 MGHDK and CDR2 SYGVNS. The length of the CDR3 is 14 residues. V shed 6 bases and J shed 5 bases, with 11 bases lying between them. DNA for the CDR3: TGTGCCAGCAGCGCCAGGGAGCGGGCCAACGTCCTGACTTTC. Its translation: CASSARERANVLTF.

The gene calls are TRBV13 and TRBJ1-1; D remains ambiguous. Deletions cut 0 bases from V and 7 bases from J, with 6 bases between. The germline V gene encodes CDR1 PRHDT and CDR2 FYEKMQ (reference sequence). This CDR3 is 12 amino acids long. The chain's CDR3 is CASSLGGGEAFF. CDR3 sequence (DNA): TGTGCCAGCAGCTTAGGAGGCGGTGAAGCTTTCTTT. Supplemented by reference TRBV13 and TRBJ1-1, the full variable domain reads AAGVIQSPRHLIKEKRETATLKCYPIPRHDTVYWYQQGPGQDPQFLISFYEKMQSDKGSIPDRFSAQQFSDYHSELNMSSLELGDSALYFCASSLGGGEAFFGQGTRLTVV.

This chain uses TRBV7-2 with TRBJ2-3; weak D call: TRBD2 (6 bases). CDR1 SGHTA and CDR2 FQGNSA come from the germline V gene. The CDR3 runs 15 residues. V lost 5 bases, J lost 2 bases, and 14 bases lay in between. This chain's CDR3 is CASSARDWLTDTQYF. For the CDR3, the DNA is TGTGCCAGCAGCGCCCGGGACTGGCTCACAGATACGCAGTATTTT.

There are a few counts of this clone. V gene TRBV2 combines with J gene TRBJ2-3, with a tentative D call TRBD2 (6 bases). Looked up from germline, CDR1 is SNHLY and CDR2 is FYNNEI. The V and J ends lost 7 bases and 0 bases respectively, with 11 bases between them. The CDR3 totals 14 residues. CDR3 nucleotide sequence: TGTGCCAGCAAACTAGCCGTGAGCACAGATACGCAGTATTTT. Its translation: CASKLAVSTDTQYF.

This clone has just a few counts. The rearrangement uses TRBV11-2 and TRBJ2-7; D unresolved. From germline, CDR1 is SGHAT and CDR2 FQNNGV. V was pared by 3 bases and J by 0 bases, with 9 bases between. The CDR3 covers 14 residues. The CDR3 region has the DNA TGTGCCAGCAGCTTGATGCCATCCTCCTACGAGCAGTACTTC. It specifies CASSLMPSSYEQYF.

This clone came up once. CDR3 sequence reads: CARTLGRQPQHF. CDR3 nucleotides: TGCGCCAGAACCTTAGGAAGGCAGCCCCAGCATTTT. V is TRBV5-1 and J is TRBJ1-5, with D unclear. Germline CDR1 and CDR2: SGHRS and YFSETQ. This CDR3 spans 12 amino acids. V lost 8 bases, J lost 7 bases, and 13 bases lay in between.

In this sample, this clone turned up once. This CDR3 reads CAWSMGSSTDTQYF. In DNA, the CDR3 is TGTGCCTGGAGTATGGGCAGCAGCACAGATACGCAGTATTTT. The rearrangement links TRBV30 to TRBJ2-3; D is ambiguous. V was shortened by 2 bases and J by 0 bases, with 9 bases between the two germline ends. CDR1 is GTSNPN, CDR2 SVGIG, per germline (reference sequence). The length of the CDR3 is 14 residues. Based on the CDR3 plus reference TRBV30 and TRBJ2-3, the full variable domain is SQTIHQWPATLVQPVGSPLSLECTVEGTSNPNLYWYRQAAGRGLQLLFYSVGIGQISSEVPQNLSASRPQDRQFILSSKKLLLSDSGFYLCAWSMGSSTDTQYFGPGTRLTVL.

This clone was observed a few times. The chain is built from TRBV29-1 and TRBJ1-1, with a weak D call TRBD1 (5 bases). Trimming pared 4 bases from V and 7 bases from J, leaving 13 bases between. The CDR3 is made up of 12 amino acids. CDR1 is SQVTM and CDR2 is ANQGSEA in the germline V gene. CDR3 bases: TGCAGCGTTGGTGGGGGGAACTATGAAGCTTTCTTT. Translating gives CSVGGGNYEAFF.

The chain uses TRBV29-1 and TRBJ2-7; perhaps TRBD1 as D (6 bases). The ends were cut back, 5 bases at V and 6 bases at J, with 11 bases in the middle. This CDR3 is built from 11 residues. Germline loops: CDR1 SQVTM, CDR2 ANQGSEA. The CDR3 DNA is TGCAGCGTTACAGGGTCTGGCGAGCAGTACTTC. As protein: CSVTGSGEQYF.

CDR3 sequence: CSVVIGTGRVFF. The CDR3 coding sequence is TGCAGCGTTGTTATCGGTACAGGGAGGGTGTTTTTT. This rearrangement joins TRBV29-1 to TRBJ2-2, with D possibly TRBD2 on 7 matching bases. The CDR3 has 12 amino acids. Germline loops: CDR1 SQVTM, CDR2 ANQGSEA. Trimming shortened V by 4 bases and J by 15 bases, and 18 bases separated the two germline ends.

This rearrangement joins TRBV29-1 to TRBJ2-3, with a tentative D call TRBD2 (6 bases). The germline gives CDR1 SQVTM, CDR2 ANQGSEA. The CDR3 runs 12 residues. V gave up 4 bases and J gave up 4 bases, with 9 bases separating them. The CDR3 region has the DNA TGCAGCGTTGCCAGGGAGGCAGATACGCAGTATTTT. Residues: CSVAREADTQYF.

J is TRBJ2-2 and V is TRBV28; D is ambiguous. Germline V CDR1 and CDR2: MDHEN, SYDVKM. Trimming took off 1 base at V and 3 bases at J, with 6 bases between the two ends. This CDR3 region has 14 residues. In DNA form, the CDR3 reads TGTGCCAGCAGTTTATCTCACCACACCGGGGAGCTGTTTTTT. Its translation: CASSLSHHTGELFF.

The V and J genes are TRBV29-1 and TRBJ2-3; possible D gene TRBD1, 5 bases. The CDR3 is made up of 13 amino acids. V was pared by 3 bases and J by 3 bases, with 10 bases between. CDR1 is SQVTM, CDR2 ANQGSEA, per germline. CDR3 protein: CSVDQGRTDTQYF. The DNA for the CDR3 is TGCAGCGTTGACCAGGGAAGGACAGATACGCAGTATTTT.

This rearrangement joins TRBV7-6 to TRBJ2-1, with TRBD2 identical over 8 bases. J was trimmed by 0 bases and V by 5 bases; bases with no gene match: 12. Germline CDR1 is SGHVS and CDR2 is FNYEAQ. The CDR3 spans 18 residues. CDR3 loop: CASSPRPSGLNSYNEQFF. For the CDR3, the DNA is TGTGCCAGCAGCCCTCGCCCTAGCGGGTTAAACTCCTACAATGAGCAGTTCTTC. Based on the CDR3 plus reference TRBV7-6 and TRBJ2-1, the full variable domain is GAGVSQSPRYKVTKRGQDVALRCDPISGHVSLYWYRQALGQGPEFLTYFNYEAQQDKSGLPNDRFSAERPEGSISTLTIQRTEQRDSAMYRCASSPRPSGLNSYNEQFFGPGTRLTVL.

The J gene is TRBJ1-6, the V gene TRBV27, with D maybe TRBD1 (5 bases). Trimming removed 6 bases from V and 7 bases from J, with 16 bases in between. Germline values: CDR1 MNHEY, CDR2 SMNVEV (reference sequence). This CDR3 is built from 15 residues. CDR3 in amino acids: CASSPSGTQNSPLHF. The CDR3 nucleotides read TGTGCCAGCAGCCCATCAGGGACCCAGAATTCACCCCTCCACTTT.

The J gene is TRBJ1-1, the V gene TRBV13; D ambiguous. CDR1 and CDR2 from the germline V gene are PRHDT and FYEKMQ (reference sequence). The germline V and J ends were trimmed by 6 bases and 8 bases, with 10 bases remaining between them. The CDR3 has 11 residues. The CDR3 DNA is TGTGCCAGCAGATTCCATCTCGAAGCTTTCTTT. It is translated as CASRFHLEAFF.

The rearrangement joins TRBV4-3 to TRBJ2-2; D perhaps matches TRBD2 (5 bases). This CDR3 is 15 amino acids long. From germline, CDR1 is LGHNA and CDR2 YSLEER. The V end lost 3 bases, the J end lost 2 bases, and 10 bases lay between the germline ends. The CDR3 nucleotides read TGCGCCAGCAGCCAGGCCGGGATCAACACCGGGGAGCTGTTTTTT. Protein sequence: CASSQAGINTGELFF.

CDR3 residues: CAISDSTQIYGYTF. Written as DNA, the CDR3 is TGTGCCATCAGTGACTCGACCCAAATCTATGGCTACACCTTC. The V call is TRBV10-3, the J call TRBJ1-2; D is undetermined. The CDR3 is 14 residues long. Trimming took 3 bases from V and 4 from J, leaving 12 bases between them. Per germline, CDR1 ENHRY and CDR2 SYGVKD.

The chain has TRBV11-2 and TRBJ2-5; the D is unclear. Trimming cost V 4 bases and J 6 bases, with 9 bases left between them. CDR1 and CDR2 (germline): SGHAT, FQNNGV. This CDR3 has 12 amino acids. CDR3 in amino acids: CASSYEAQTQYF. CDR3 DNA sequence: TGTGCCAGCAGCTACGAGGCGCAGACCCAGTACTTC.

About this clone itself: The sample carries other DNA sequences with the same CDR3. The chain uses TRBV30 and TRBJ2-3, with a possible D match to TRBD2 (6 bases). The germline V gene encodes CDR1 GTSNPN and CDR2 SVGIG (reference sequence). Trimming removed 2 bases at V and 5 bases at J, with 8 bases between. There are 12 residues in the CDR3. This chain's CDR3 is CAWSLGGDTQYF. DNA of the CDR3: TGTGCCTGGAGTCTGGGGGGAGATACGCAGTATTTT.

In DNA, the CDR3 is TGTGCCAGCAGTTCGTGGAGGGATGAAGCTTTCTTT. It codes for CASSSWRDEAFF. The rearrangement joins TRBV27 to TRBJ1-1; D unclear. The germline V gene has CDR1 MNHEY and CDR2 SMNVEV (reference sequence). The CDR3 runs to 12 residues. V shed 4 bases and J shed 7 bases, with 10 bases lying between them.

Only a few counts were recorded for this clone. The chain links TRBV9 to TRBJ2-1, with D tentatively TRBD2 (6 bases). There are 16 residues in the CDR3. Germline CDR1 reads SGDLS; CDR2 reads YYNGEE. Trimming pared 0 bases from V and 8 bases from J, leaving 18 bases between. This chain's CDR3 is CASSVDSGPPVDEQFF. The CDR3 DNA reads as TGTGCCAGCAGCGTAGATAGCGGTCCCCCAGTGGATGAGCAGTTCTTC. The full variable domain, completed using reference TRBV9 and TRBJ2-1, is DSGVTQTPKHLITATGQRVTLRCSPRSGDLSVYWYQQSLDQGLQFLIQYYNGEERAKGNILERFSAQQFPDLHSELNLSSLELGDSALYFCASSVDSGPPVDEQFFGPGTRLTVL.

This clone turned up a few times. The chain employs TRBV4-1 and TRBJ1-1, with D unresolved. CDR3 length equals 14 residues. The germline gives CDR1 MGHRA, CDR2 YSYEKL. With 6 bases removed from V and 0 bases from J, the gap between germline ends came to 11 bases. The CDR3: CASRDGVVNTEAFF. In nucleotides, the CDR3 is TGCGCCAGCAGGGACGGCGTGGTGAACACTGAAGCTTTCTTT.